The rows below give T cell receptor beta chains drawn from one sample of a study of T cell repertoires in cytomegalovirus infection. TCRdb processed the reads anew with MiXCR; each CDR3 protein has one entry. The sample carries approximately 990,000 distinct CDR3 sequences, around 30% recorded once. Which antigens these TCRs recognize remains unknown. This sample comprised cultured CD8+ T cells from PBMCs, obtained from culture after CMV antigen stimulation. All receptors come from a human donor in good health (CMV status not recorded). Some clones in this sample may be carry-over from other donors' samples. CDR3s include the opening cysteine and the closing phenylalanine or tryptophan. A D gene is named only where the DNA matches it firmly. Clone size is not always given. Where it is, it says once, few, many or a class for expanded clones.

TRBD2	NA	TRBV10-2	TRBJ2-3	CASSAGEGTDTQYF	TGCGCCAGCAGCGCGGGGGAAGGGACAGATACGCAGTATTTT
TRBD2	few	TRBV7-7	TRBJ2-5	CASSLRPSGGGETQYF	TGTGCTAGCAGCTTACGACCTAGCGGGGGAGGAGAGACCCAGTACTTC
NA	NA	TRBV23-1	TRBJ2-7	CASSQIGAWQSSYEQYF	TGCGCCAGCAGTCAAATTGGGGCGTGGCAGAGCTCCTACGAGCAGTACTTC
NA	few	TRBV15	TRBJ1-6	CATSTGFYKNSPLHF	TGTGCCACCAGCACAGGATTTTACAAGAATTCACCCCTCCACTTT
NA	few	TRBV7-8	TRBJ1-1	CASSLDRDTNTEAFF	TGTGCCAGCAGCTTAGACCGGGACACTAACACTGAAGCTTTCTTT
TRBD2	NA	TRBV4-1	TRBJ2-3	CASSLGLDKDTQYF	TGCGCCAGCAGCCTAGGACTAGACAAGGATACGCAGTATTTT
TRBD1	few	TRBV28	TRBJ1-5	CASTPTGGQVYQPQHF	TGTGCCAGCACCCCGACAGGGGGACAGGTTTATCAGCCCCAGCATTTT
TRBD2	NA	TRBV20-1	TRBJ2-3	CSAPKRDPPDTQYF	TGCAGTGCACCCAAGCGGGACCCACCAGATACGCAGTATTTT
NA	few	TRBV5-6	TRBJ1-5	CASSDTGTHQPQHF	TGTGCCAGCAGCGATACAGGGACACATCAGCCCCAGCATTTT
TRBD2	NA	TRBV24-1	TRBJ2-5	CATSDLAGGFAGETQYF	TGTGCCACCAGTGATTTGGCGGGGGGCTTCGCCGGAGAGACCCAGTACTTC
TRBD1	NA	TRBV20-1	TRBJ1-2	CSAPGQGYGYTF	TGCAGTGCCCCGGGACAGGGCTATGGCTACACCTTC
NA	many	TRBV12-3/TRBV12-4	TRBJ1-4	CASSSTRAEKLFF	TGTGCCAGCAGTTCGACACGGGCGGAAAAACTGTTTTTT
NA	NA	TRBV6-2/TRBV6-3	TRBJ1-2	CASSMTDPNYGYTF	TGTGCCAGCTCCATGACGGACCCTAACTATGGCTACACCTTC
NA	NA	TRBV10-3	TRBJ1-2	CAISESGGVEHGYTF	TGTGCCATCAGTGAGTCGGGGGGCGTGGAGCATGGCTACACCTTC
NA	few	TRBV28	TRBJ1-1	CASSDGTTPEAFF	TGTGCCAGCAGTGACGGGACAACACCTGAAGCTTTCTTT
NA	NA	TRBV24-1	TRBJ1-5	CATSAGQPKGSQHF	TGTGCCACCAGCGCCGGACAACCCAAGGGTTCCCAGCATTTT
NA	few	TRBV4-1	TRBJ1-1	CASSQEEQMNTEAFF	TGCGCCAGCAGCCAAGAAGAACAGATGAACACTGAAGCTTTCTTT
NA	NA	TRBV9	TRBJ1-1	CASSVWDADTEAFF	TGTGCCAGCAGCGTTTGGGATGCGGACACTGAAGCTTTCTTT
NA	few	TRBV6-5	TRBJ2-7	CASSRDPSSYEQYF	TGTGCCAGCAGTCGGGACCCGAGCTCCTACGAGCAGTACTTC
TRBD1	NA	TRBV7-3	TRBJ2-4	CASSLGQGAQYF	TGTGCCAGCAGCTTAGGACAGGGGGCCCAGTACTTC
TRBD1	few	TRBV27	TRBJ2-5	CASSFGTGGVETQYF	TGTGCCAGCAGTTTCGGGACAGGGGGCGTAGAGACCCAGTACTTC
NA	many	TRBV7-6	TRBJ2-5	CASSGVKETQYF	TGTGCCAGCAGCGGAGTGAAAGAGACCCAGTACTTC
NA	few	TRBV10-3	TRBJ1-6	CAISEGTYNSPLHF	TGTGCCATCAGTGAGGGGACTTATAATTCACCCCTCCACTTT
NA	few	TRBV19	TRBJ2-2	CASSMTEDTGELFF	TGTGCCAGTAGTATGACGGAAGACACCGGGGAGCTGTTTTTT
NA	NA	TRBV4-1	TRBJ2-2	CASSQVWSLYGTGELFF	TGCGCCAGCAGCCAAGTTTGGTCACTCTATGGCACCGGGGAGCTGTTTTTT
NA	few	TRBV6-1	TRBJ2-3	CASSEVRGGTDTQYF	TGTGCCAGCAGTGAGGTGAGGGGAGGCACAGATACGCAGTATTTT
NA	few	TRBV11-3	TRBJ2-1	CASSLDGSFGIDNEQFF	TGTGCCAGCAGCTTAGATGGATCTTTCGGCATCGACAATGAGCAGTTCTTC
NA	NA	TRBV2	TRBJ1-1	CASSDPRNTEAFF	TGTGCCAGCAGTGACCCGAGAAACACTGAAGCTTTCTTT
NA	NA	TRBV12-3/TRBV12-4	TRBJ2-1	CASRSGRNYNEQFF	TGTGCCAGCCGGTCAGGGAGAAATTACAATGAGCAGTTCTTC
NA	NA	TRBV24-1	TRBJ1-2	CATSDTGGYTF	TGTGCCACCAGTGATACAGGGGGCTACACCTTC
NA	few	TRBV27	TRBJ1-4	CASSGGTTTNEKLFF	TGTGCCAGCAGCGGAGGGACAACAACTAATGAAAAACTGTTTTTT
NA	NA	TRBV7-3	TRBJ1-3	CASSRHDTNSGNTIYF	TGTGCCAGCAGCCGACATGACACCAACTCTGGAAACACCATATATTTT
NA	NA	TRBV12-3/TRBV12-4	TRBJ1-6	CASSSPSEGNSPLHF	TGTGCCAGCAGTTCCCCTTCCGAGGGGAATTCACCCCTCCACTTT
TRBD2	NA	TRBV12-5	TRBJ2-7	CASGSGLAFYEQYF	TGTGCTAGTGGCTCGGGACTAGCGTTCTACGAGCAGTACTTC
NA	few	TRBV10-3	TRBJ2-7	CAISDAGAHEQYF	TGTGCCATCAGTGACGCAGGGGCCCACGAGCAGTACTTC
TRBD1	NA	TRBV12-3/TRBV12-4	TRBJ1-1	CANRDRDTEAFF	TGTGCCAACAGGGACAGGGACACTGAAGCTTTCTTT
NA	few	TRBV12-3/TRBV12-4	TRBJ1-5	CASSLGEPQPQHF	TGTGCCAGCAGTTTAGGGGAGCCTCAGCCCCAGCATTTT
TRBD1	many	TRBV7-2	TRBJ1-1	CASSLGTGGVAFF	TGTGCCAGCAGCTTAGGGACAGGGGGCGTAGCTTTCTTT
TRBD1	NA	TRBV7-6	TRBJ1-2	CASSPVFARQGGHYGYTF	TGTGCCAGCAGCCCTGTTTTCGCTAGACAGGGTGGTCACTATGGCTACACCTTC